This paragraph reports one T cell receptor beta chain. Its target is unknown. This record comes from a study of beta chain features in type 1 diabetes. Findings of the study overall: A cDNA-based sequencing approach could over-represent cells with high TCR expression. Shorter TCRB CDR3s, moderately but significantly so, were found in Type 1 diabetes patients in all four CD4+ subsets. A potential PCR bias toward shorter templates would be equal in patient and control samples.

The germline gives CDR1 LNHDA, CDR2 SQIVND (reference sequence). The trim removed 7 bases at V and 6 bases at J, leaving 11 bases unmatched. The CDR3 covers 14 residues. The authors reverse transcribed all of the isolated RNA, so sequencing captured expressed TCRB transcripts. Naive, central memory and regulatory T cell samples yielded about 4 million reads on average. Some clones are missing from TCRdb's copy, which holds only in-frame ones; the method was immunoSEQ multiplex PCR. The data contain roughly 450,000 clones, approximately 10% of them seen just once; the ten biggest clones take up roughly 0.046%.

The material sequenced was naive CD4+ T cells from blood. The chain joins TRBV19 to TRBJ2-7; 8 nucleotides agree with TRBD1. This TCR was sampled from a young woman in good health. This chain's CDR3 is CASTGGGRGREQYF. CDR3 DNA sequence: TGTGCCAGTACCGGAGGAGGCAGGGGGCGCGAGCAGTACTTC.